Following are 22 T cell receptor beta chains from one sample sequenced in a study of blood T cells in healthy people across ages. Through a sample-barcoded 5' primer and a J-beta primer mix, a second PCR was run for roughly 6 to 12 cycles. TCRdb ran MiXCR on the 5' RACE reads and lists one entry per CDR3 protein. In the table there are 850,000 to 1,300,000 distinct CDR3 sequences, under 45% of which are singletons. The sequenced sample consisted of blood. These receptor sequences come from a woman aged 55 to 70 in good health.

The rearrangement uses TRBV7-9 and TRBJ1-5, with TRBD1 matching over 7 bases. Trimming at V came to 4 bases and at J to 6 bases, leaving 9 bases not matched to a gene. The germline CDR1 and CDR2 sequences are SEHNR and FQNEAQ (reference sequence). CDR3 length: 15 residues. Here the CDR3 reads CASSSEGAGAQPQHF. The CDR3 region has the DNA TGTGCCAGCAGCTCAGAGGGGGCAGGGGCTCAGCCCCAGCATTTT.

The chain links TRBV27 to TRBJ1-1; D not certain. The CDR3 spans 13 residues. Germline V gene data show CDR1 as MNHEY and CDR2 as SMNVEV (reference sequence). Trimming left V 6 bases short and J 0 bases short, with 8 bases between. CDR3 sequence: CASSRALNTEAFF. As DNA, the CDR3 is TGTGCCAGCAGCCGGGCCTTGAACACTGAAGCTTTCTTT.

This clonotype was detected a few times. The chain couples TRBV2 to TRBJ1-2, with D tentatively TRBD1 (6 bases). The V gene lost 7 bases and the J gene lost 5 bases, with 17 bases spanning the gap. The CDR3 has 14 residues. Per the germline V gene, CDR1 is SNHLY and CDR2 is FYNNEI. The CDR3 sequence is CASIGRGANYGYTF. The CDR3 DNA reads as TGTGCCAGCATTGGCAGGGGCGCCAATTATGGCTACACCTTC.

This clonotype appeared a few times. This rearrangement joins TRBV11-2 to TRBJ2-5; the D is unclear. Trimming pared 0 bases from V and 1 base from J, leaving 6 bases between. The CDR3 length is 14 residues. Germline V gives CDR1 SGHAT, CDR2 FQNNGV. CDR3 DNA: TGTGCCAGCAGCTTAGATCCCGGCCAAGAGACCCAGTACTTC. Its protein is CASSLDPGQETQYF. Together with reference TRBV11-2 and TRBJ2-5, the CDR3 gives the full variable domain: EAGVAQSPRYKIIEKRQSVAFWCNPISGHATLYWYQQILGQGPKLLIQFQNNGVVDDSQLPKDRFSAERLKGVDSTLKIQPAKLEDSAVYLCASSLDPGQETQYFGPGTRLLVL.

This clonotype was seen more than once but under ten times. The rearrangement joins TRBV20-1 to TRBJ2-1; D might be TRBD2 (6 bases). Per germline, CDR1 DFQATT and CDR2 SNEGSKA (reference sequence). Trimming pared 1 base from V and 7 bases from J, leaving 26 bases between. The CDR3 contains 18 residues. The CDR3 nucleotides read TGCAGTGCTAGAGTAGAGTTTGGCGGTCTAGCGTCAAGGAATGAGCAGTTCTTC. Protein: CSARVEFGGLASRNEQFF.

This chain uses TRBV20-1 with TRBJ2-1; D is ambiguous. With the DNA end fitting TRBJ2-7 better, the J assignment may be wrong. CDR3 length: 17 amino acids. Germline V gene data show CDR1 as DFQATT and CDR2 as SNEGSKA (reference sequence). The CDR3 region is CSARDQGSSNSYNEQYF. CDR3 sequence (DNA): TGCAGTGCTAGAGATCAAGGTAGCAGTAACTCCTACAATGAGCAGTACTTC.

DNA for the CDR3: TGTGCCAGCAGTGGAACTCTCAGAGAGACCCAGTACTTC. This codes for CASSGTLRETQYF. The chain is built from TRBV2 and TRBJ2-5; D is undetermined. CDR1 SNHLY and CDR2 FYNNEI come from the germline V gene. Trimming cost V 4 bases and J 4 bases, with 10 bases left between them. This CDR3 region has 13 residues.

The genes are TRBV4-1 and TRBJ2-3, with 8 positions matching TRBD1. Germline CDR1 reads MGHRA; CDR2 reads YSYEKL. CDR3 length equals 16 residues. V gave up 4 bases and J gave up 1 base; unmatched junction bases: 7. The CDR3 DNA reads as TGCGCCAGCAGCCTCTCAGGGGGCGGCGGCACAGATACGCAGTATTTT. As protein: CASSLSGGGGTDTQYF.

Points on this clonotype: An end of the junction differs from the germline gene, which may be a read error. CDR3 sequence: CASSLVAALSNGQFF. In DNA, the CDR3 is TGCGCCAGCAGCTTGGTAGCGGCACTATCCAATGGGCAGTTCTTC. The chain links TRBV5-1 to TRBJ2-1; a weak D match, TRBD2 (6 bases). Germline V gene sequence: CDR1 SGHRS, CDR2 YFSETQ. The CDR3 runs to 15 residues.

V usage is TRBV2 and J usage is TRBJ1-4; TRBD1 might be the D (5 bases). CDR3 length: 14 residues. V lost 4 bases to trimming and J lost 8 bases, with 14 bases between them. Germline assignment: CDR1 SNHLY and CDR2 FYNNEI. The CDR3 loop reads CASSAGEVEEKLFF. DNA of the CDR3: TGTGCCAGCAGTGCGGGGGAGGTAGAGGAAAAACTGTTTTTT.

V gene TRBV15 combines with J gene TRBJ2-3; 9 bases agree with TRBD2. In germline, CDR1 is LNHNV, CDR2 YYDKDF (reference sequence). The CDR3 is made up of 18 amino acids. Unmatched junction bases numbered 19, after V lost 8 bases and J lost 4 bases. The DNA of the CDR3 is TGTGCCACCTCAGCGGCCCCCCCCTTAGCGGGAGAGGCAGATACGCAGTATTTT. Its translation is CATSAAPPLAGEADTQYF.

This clonotype was counted ten times or more. The chain employs TRBV20-1 and TRBJ2-7, with 8 bases that match TRBD2. V was pared by 0 bases and J by 4 bases, with 17 bases of the junction left unmatched. Germline CDR1 is DFQATT and CDR2 is SNEGSKA (reference sequence). The CDR3 is made up of 18 amino acids. CDR3 region: CSARDGGMGGGFVYEQYF. CDR3 bases: TGCAGTGCTAGAGATGGGGGCATGGGCGGGGGGTTTGTTTACGAGCAGTACTTC.

The chain combines TRBV21-1 with TRBJ1-1. TRBV21-1 is designated a pseudogene. This CDR3 has 13 amino acids. The CDR3 loop is CASSFNMNTEAFF. CDR3 nucleotide sequence: TGTGCCAGCAGCTTCAATATGAACACTGAAGCTTTCTTT.

The chain uses TRBV5-1 and TRBJ2-7; 13 bases match TRBD2. Germline trimming cut 2 bases from V and 2 bases from J; bases unmatched to any gene: 10. The germline CDR1 and CDR2 sequences are SGHRS and YFSETQ. The CDR3 runs to 18 residues. Here the CDR3 reads CASSFGLAGDPSTYEQYF. The CDR3 nucleotides read TGCGCCAGCAGCTTTGGACTAGCGGGAGACCCCTCCACCTACGAGCAGTACTTC. The full variable domain, its missing parts supplied by reference TRBV5-1 and TRBJ2-7, is KAGVTQTPRYLIKTRGQQVTLSCSPISGHRSVSWYQQTPGQGLQFLFEYFSETQRNKGNFPGRFSGRQFSNSRSEMNVSTLELGDSALYLCASSFGLAGDPSTYEQYFGPGTRLTVT.

This CDR3 reads CASSLPRDGEQYF. In DNA, the CDR3 is TGTGCCAGCAGTTTACCGAGGGATGGCGAGCAGTACTTC. The chain recombines TRBV27 with TRBJ2-5; D might be TRBD2 (5 bases). Gene TRBJ2-7 matches the end of the DNA better, so the J call may be wrong. The germline V gene encodes CDR1 MNHEY and CDR2 SMNVEV (reference sequence). The CDR3 is made up of 13 amino acids.

This clonotype was detected a few times. This chain joins TRBV10-3 and TRBJ2-7; D is unclear. CDR3 length: 15 residues. Trimming removed 2 bases at V and 2 bases at J, with 13 bases between. CDR1 is ENHRY, CDR2 SYGVKD, per germline. CDR3 in amino acids: CAISERLGRAYEQYF. The CDR3 region has the DNA TGTGCCATCAGTGAGAGGTTAGGCCGAGCCTACGAGCAGTACTTC.

A word on this clonotype: Since a much larger clone is just one base distant, this may be a read error. The chain carries TRBV20-1 and TRBJ2-7; weak D call: TRBD1 (5 bases). The CDR3 extends over 12 amino acids. CDR1 is DFQATT and CDR2 is SNEGSKA in the germline V gene (reference sequence). V was trimmed by 6 bases and J by 6 bases, leaving 15 bases between them. The chain's CDR3 is CSAATGGSEQYF. The DNA for the CDR3 is TGCAGTGCCGCAACAGGCGGCTCCGAGCAGTACTTC.

This clonotype was counted between two and nine times. This sequence joins TRBV20-1 and TRBJ2-5; a weak D match, TRBD2 (5 bases). The end of the DNA aligns better with TRBJ2-7, so the J call may be wrong. Per the germline V gene, CDR1 is DFQATT and CDR2 is SNEGSKA (reference sequence). This CDR3 is built from 13 residues. The CDR3: CSARDSMSYEQYF. As DNA, the CDR3 is TGCAGTGCTAGGGACTCCATGTCCTACGAGCAGTACTTC.

At least ten counts were recorded for this clonotype. The chain couples TRBV29-1 to TRBJ2-7; 7 nucleotides match TRBD2. The ends lost 4 bases at V and 3 bases at J; junction bases unmatched: 6. The CDR3 is made up of 13 amino acids. Germline loops: CDR1 SQVTM, CDR2 ANQGSEA. The CDR3 nucleotides read TGCAGCGTTGGAAGCGGGACGGGCTACGAGCAGTACTTC. Amino acids: CSVGSGTGYEQYF.

CDR3: CASSYSPTVDYYGYTF. The DNA of the CDR3 is TGTGCCAGCAGTTACTCACCGACAGTTGACTACTATGGCTACACCTTC. This rearrangement joins TRBV6-5 to TRBJ1-2, with D tentatively TRBD1 (5 bases). Germline lookup yields CDR1 MNHEY and CDR2 SVGAGI. The CDR3 loop spans 16 amino acids. V was shortened by 0 bases and J by 3 bases, with 14 bases between the two germline ends.

The genes are TRBV6-2 or TRBV6-3 and TRBJ2-1, with 7 bases aligning to TRBD2. Germline V gene lookup returns CDR1 MNHEY and CDR2 SVGEGT. V lost 4 bases, J lost 3 bases, and 6 bases stayed unmatched. The CDR3 length is 15 residues. DNA of the CDR3: TGTGCCAGCAGTTGGGGGGGGGACCACTACAATGAGCAGTTCTTC. Translated, it gives CASSWGGDHYNEQFF.

The chain links TRBV2 to TRBJ2-7, with a weak D call TRBD2 (5 bases). The CDR3 sequence is 13 residues long. Looked up from germline, CDR1 is SNHLY and CDR2 is FYNNEI. The V end was cut by 2 bases, the J end by 7 bases, with 12 bases between. CDR3 coding DNA: TGTGCCAGCAGTGAATGGGTACCGGGGGAGCAGTACTTC. The encoded protein is CASSEWVPGEQYF.